This T cell receptor beta chain emerged from a study of identical twins. All donors comprised healthy Caucasians. The study, taken as a whole, reports: Invariant populations such as MAIT and iNKT cells could partly muddle zero-insertion analyses. Memory repertoires lacked the insertion deficit that abundant cord blood beta clonotypes showed.

Through template switching, a universal primer site was introduced, and the cDNA contained unique molecular identifiers. MiXCR, applied by TCRdb to the 5' RACE reads, yields one record per CDR3 protein. The table includes 1.5 million to 2 million distinct CDR3 sequences, around 29% detected once. This clonotype occurred a few times. What it recognizes is unknown. V lost 5 bases, J lost 4 bases, and 10 bases lay in between. Germline values: CDR1 DFQATT, CDR2 SNEGSKA (reference sequence). The length of the CDR3 is 12 residues. This receptor was taken from a newborn girl in good health. Source material: cord blood. V usage is TRBV20-1 and J usage is TRBJ2-3; weak D call: TRBD1 (6 bases). In DNA form, the CDR3 reads TGCAGTGCTCCGAACAGGGCAGATACGCAGTATTTT. It codes for CSAPNRADTQYF.